This entry is about one TCR beta chain. The entry originates in a study of blood T cell repertoires in COVID-19. The method was immunoSEQ multiplex PCR; TCRdb's version includes in-frame clones alone and lacks a portion of them. The data show tens of thousands of clones, 70% to 90% seen once. Germline V CDR1 and CDR2: SGHNT, YENEEA. The length of the CDR3 is 13 residues. V lost 6 bases and J lost 7; bases outside the gene matches: 6. The source material was peripheral blood. The rearrangement joins TRBV11-3 to TRBJ2-5, with TRBD2 matching 9 bases. The sequence came from an elderly woman with acute or convalescent COVID-19. CDR3 DNA: TGTGCCAGCAGTCGGACTAGCGTGACGACCCAGTACTTC. Its translation: CASSRTSVTTQYF.